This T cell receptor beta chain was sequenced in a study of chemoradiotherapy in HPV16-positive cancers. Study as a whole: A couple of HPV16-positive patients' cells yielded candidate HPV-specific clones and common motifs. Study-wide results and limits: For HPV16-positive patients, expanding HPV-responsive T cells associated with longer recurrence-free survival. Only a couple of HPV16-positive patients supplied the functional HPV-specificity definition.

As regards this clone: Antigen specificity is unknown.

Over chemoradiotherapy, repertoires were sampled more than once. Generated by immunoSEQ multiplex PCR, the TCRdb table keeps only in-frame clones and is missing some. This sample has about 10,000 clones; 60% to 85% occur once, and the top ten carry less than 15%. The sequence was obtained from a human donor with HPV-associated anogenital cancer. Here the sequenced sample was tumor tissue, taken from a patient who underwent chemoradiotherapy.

CDR3 sequence: CASSSITYNEQFF. The CDR3 DNA follows: TGTGCCAGCAGCTCGATAACTTACAATGAGCAGTTCTTC. The chain couples TRBV13 to TRBJ2-1; D unclear. The CDR3 totals 13 residues. Trimming took 4 bases from V and 4 from J, leaving 8 bases between them. Germline V lookup: CDR1 PRHDT, CDR2 FYEKMQ (reference sequence).